The rows below give T cell receptor beta chains drawn from one sample of a study of PD-1 blockade in classical Hodgkin lymphoma. Generated by immunoSEQ multiplex PCR, the TCRdb table keeps only in-frame clones and is missing some. The sample contains tens of thousands of clones, 80% to 90% of which appear only once. Sequenced here: peripheral blood mononuclear cells (PBMCs), sampled before the second cycle of nivolumab. The origin of the receptors is a human donor with classical Hodgkin lymphoma. Each CDR3 is given with its conserved first and last residue. A D gene is named only where the DNA matches it firmly.

V gene	D gene	J gene	CDR3 DNA	CDR3 protein
TRBV4-1	NA	TRBJ2-7	TGCGCCAGCAGCCAAGACCGAAATTACGAGCAGTACTTC	CASSQDRNYEQYF
TRBV29-1	TRBD2	TRBJ2-1	TGCAGCGTTGAGGGGCTAGCGGGAATTTTTGAGCAGTTCTTC	CSVEGLAGIFEQFF
TRBV18	NA	TRBJ2-1	TGTGCCAGCTCACCTACGGCAGGGGTGAATGAGCAGTTCTTC	CASSPTAGVNEQFF
TRBV29-1	TRBD1	TRBJ2-7	TGCAGCGCCGGGACAGGGAACTACGAGCAGTACTTC	CSAGTGNYEQYF
TRBV6-5	NA	TRBJ1-6	TGTGCCAGCAGCAGACCGGGGGATATGGGTTCACCCCTCCACTTT	CASSRPGDMGSPLHF
TRBV19	NA	TRBJ2-3	TGTGCCAGTAGTGAGGGGTATAATAGGGATACGCAGTATTTT	CASSEGYNRDTQYF
TRBV27	TRBD1	TRBJ2-7	TGTGCCAGCAGTTCCCGGGACAGGTCCTACGAGCAGTACTTC	CASSSRDRSYEQYF
TRBV9	NA	TRBJ1-1	TGTGCCAGCAGCGTGCACGCCGGGATTAACACTGAAGCTTTCTTT	CASSVHAGINTEAFF
TRBV6-4	TRBD1	TRBJ1-5	TGTGCCAGCAGCCTCCGGGACAGGATAGGAGCCGATCAGCCCCAGCATTTT	CASSLRDRIGADQPQHF
TRBV4-2	NA	TRBJ2-6	TGTGCCAGCAGCCAAGTAGGTTCCGGGGCCAACGTCCTGACTTTC	CASSQVGSGANVLTF
TRBV6-5	NA	TRBJ2-6	TGTGCCAGCAGTTACTCGAGGGGGACCGGGGCCAACGTCCTGACTTTC	CASSYSRGTGANVLTF
TRBV6-1	TRBD1	TRBJ1-6	TGTGCCAGCAGTGAACTCACCGGGACAGCGATTAATTCACCCCTCCACTTT	CASSELTGTAINSPLHF